One sample yielded the 30 T cell receptor beta chains listed below, sequenced in a study of T cell responses to AZD1222 COVID-19 vaccine. The table came from immunoSEQ multiplex PCR; TCRdb's copy has only in-frame clones and leaves some out. In the table there are 120,000 to 150,000 clones, 88% of which are singletons. The starting material was peripheral blood, obtained 28 days after the second dose of the MenACWY control vaccine. Receptors were obtained from an adult who received the MenACWY meningococcal vaccine as a control.

V is TRBV19 and J is TRBJ1-1; 8 nucleotides align to TRBD1. This CDR3 spans 18 amino acids. CDR1 LNHDA and CDR2 SQIVND come from the germline V gene (reference sequence). The ends lost 5 bases at V and 0 bases at J; junction bases unmatched: 14. This chain's CDR3 is CASSFSSGQAQMNTEAFF. The CDR3 nucleotides are TGTGCCAGTAGTTTCTCGTCGGGACAGGCTCAAATGAACACTGAAGCTTTCTTT.

The count of this clone is one. The rearrangement links TRBV6-5 to TRBJ1-2; 8 nucleotides match TRBD1. This CDR3 is built from 14 residues. Germline lookup yields CDR1 MNHEY and CDR2 SVGAGI. V shed 8 bases, J shed 7 bases, and the junction held 12 bases outside the gene matches. The CDR3 DNA reads TGTGCCAGCCGGTTGGAGCAGGGGGCAGGTGGCTACACCTTC. It yields the protein CASRLEQGAGGYTF.

This chain's CDR3 is CASSLGYYNEQFF. In DNA, the CDR3 is TGCGCCAGCAGCTTGGGCTACTACAATGAGCAGTTCTTC. The J gene is TRBJ2-1, the V gene TRBV5-1, with D hard to call. The CDR3 length is 13 residues. Between the trimmed V and J ends, which lost 0 bases and 3 bases, there was a span of 4 bases. CDR1 is SGHRS, CDR2 YFSETQ, per germline.

This clone has only one observation. The J gene is TRBJ2-7, the V gene TRBV19, with 9 bases that match TRBD1. The V segment lost 6 bases and the J segment 5 bases; nucleotides outside the gene matches: 8. Looked up from germline, CDR1 is LNHDA and CDR2 is SQIVND (reference sequence). There are 14 residues in the CDR3. CDR3 sequence reads: CASRPNRGLNEQYF. CDR3 nucleotide sequence: TGTGCCAGTAGACCTAACAGGGGGCTGAACGAGCAGTACTTC. Filled out from reference TRBV19 and TRBJ2-7, the complete variable domain reads DGGITQSPKYLFRKEGQNVTLSCEQNLNHDAMYWYRQDPGQGLRLIYYSQIVNDFQKGDIAEGYSVSREKKESFPLTVTSAQKNPTAFYLCASRPNRGLNEQYFGPGTRLTVT.

The rearrangement joins TRBV5-4 to TRBJ1-3; TRBD1 might be the D (5 bases). Germline assignment: CDR1 SGHNT and CDR2 YYREEE (reference sequence). V lost 4 bases and J 2 bases, leaving 13 bases between the germline ends. This CDR3 is built from 15 residues. CDR3 coding DNA: TGTGCCAGCAGCCTTACGGGCAGGGCTGGAAACACCATATATTTT. It codes for CASSLTGRAGNTIYF.

The V and J genes are TRBV24-1 and TRBJ2-3, with a possible D match to TRBD1 (5 bases). The V end was cut by 5 bases, the J end by 2 bases, with 16 bases between. CDR3 length: 16 amino acids. Per the germline V gene, CDR1 is KGHDR and CDR2 is SFDVKD. This CDR3 is CATSGRDRVNTDTQYF. The CDR3 region has the DNA TGTGCCACCAGTGGCCGAGACAGAGTTAACACAGATACGCAGTATTTT.

The chain combines TRBV5-4 with TRBJ2-3, with 8 bases identical to TRBD1. The CDR3 length is 17 residues. Germline-derived CDR1 and CDR2 are SGHNT and YYREEE (reference sequence). J was trimmed by 3 bases and V by 4 bases; bases with no gene match: 13. The CDR3 DNA sequence: TGTGCCAGCAGCCCCCGCCCCCAAGGACAGGGAACAGATACGCAGTATTTT. This gives the protein CASSPRPQGQGTDTQYF.

CDR3 protein: CASSSGLGAAFF. The CDR3 DNA reads as TGCGCCAGCAGCTCTGGACTGGGTGCAGCTTTCTTT. The V and J genes are TRBV5-1 and TRBJ1-1; D gene unclear. The germline V gene encodes CDR1 SGHRS and CDR2 YFSETQ. This CDR3 is built from 12 residues. Between the trimmed V and J ends, which lost 3 bases and 10 bases, there was a span of 13 bases. Combining the CDR3 with reference TRBV5-1 and TRBJ1-1 gives the whole variable domain KAGVTQTPRYLIKTRGQQVTLSCSPISGHRSVSWYQQTPGQGLQFLFEYFSETQRNKGNFPGRFSGRQFSNSRSEMNVSTLELGDSALYLCASSSGLGAAFFGQGTRLTVV.

This clone was seen just once. This chain joins TRBV7-9 and TRBJ2-3, with TRBD1 identical over 7 bases. Losses at the gene ends were 7 bases for V and 6 bases for J; bases not matched to a gene: 16. Germline V gene data show CDR1 as SEHNR and CDR2 as FQNEAQ (reference sequence). The CDR3 contains 16 residues. CDR3 residues: CASITGDSRWMDTQYF. For the CDR3, the DNA is TGTGCCAGCATCACCGGGGACAGTAGGTGGATGGATACGCAGTATTTT.

This chain uses TRBV7-9 with TRBJ1-2, with D perhaps TRBD1 (5 bases). V gave up 2 bases and J gave up 8 bases, with 12 bases separating them. Germline V CDR1 and CDR2: SEHNR, FQNEAQ (reference sequence). This CDR3 comprises 13 residues. CDR3: CASSLSGMGGYTF. The CDR3 region has the DNA TGTGCCAGCAGCTTATCAGGGATGGGAGGCTACACCTTC.

This clone occurred a few times. This chain's CDR3 is CASSQVTSGNTIYF. In DNA form, the CDR3 reads TGTGCCAGCAGCCAAGTTACTAGTGGAAACACCATATATTTT. The chain links TRBV4-2 to TRBJ1-3; D gene unclear. This CDR3 comprises 14 residues. Trimming removed 1 base from V and 3 bases from J, with 7 bases in between. Germline CDR1 LGHNA, CDR2 YNFKEQ.

V usage is TRBV29-1 and J usage is TRBJ2-1; D is uncertain. Germline V gene sequence: CDR1 SQVTM, CDR2 ANQGSEA. The CDR3 length is 13 residues. V lost 0 bases and J lost 3, with 6 bases in between. Here the CDR3 DNA reads TGCAGCGTTGAAGACAGCAACTACAATGAGCAGTTCTTC. It yields the protein CSVEDSNYNEQFF.

The chain uses TRBV18 and TRBJ1-1, with 9 bases aligning to TRBD1. CDR1 is KGHSH and CDR2 is LQKENI in the germline V gene. CDR3 size: 16 residues. The V gene end was trimmed by 6 bases and the J gene end by 5 bases; junction bases not matched to a gene: 13. DNA of the CDR3: TGTGCCAGCTCGCATGACAGGGGGAGAGGAGGAACTGAAGCTTTCTTT. It yields the protein CASSHDRGRGGTEAFF.

The chain joins TRBV5-1 to TRBJ1-3; D ambiguous. There are 15 residues in the CDR3. Germline V lookup: CDR1 SGHRS, CDR2 YFSETQ. The ends were cut back, 0 bases at V and 0 bases at J, with 7 bases in the middle. In DNA, the CDR3 is TGCGCCAGCAGCTTGGCCCCGACCTCTGGAAACACCATATATTTT. Amino acid sequence: CASSLAPTSGNTIYF.

V is TRBV5-6 and J is TRBJ2-3, with D perhaps matching TRBD2 (5 bases). Germline V CDR1 and CDR2: SGHDT, YYEEEE. V was pared by 4 bases and J by 4 bases, with 10 bases between. This CDR3 is built from 13 residues. The CDR3 here is CASSLPGADTQYF. The CDR3 DNA reads as TGTGCCAGCAGCCTCCCCGGGGCAGATACGCAGTATTTT.

The rearrangement links TRBV6-2 or TRBV6-3 to TRBJ1-1; D unclear. This CDR3 region has 15 residues. V was shortened by 2 bases and J by 2 bases, with 12 bases between the two germline ends. Per germline, CDR1 MNHEY and CDR2 SVGEGT. The CDR3 coding sequence is TGTGCCAGCAGTTACATTACGGGGAGAAACACTGAAGCTTTCTTT. As protein: CASSYITGRNTEAFF.

The chain is built from TRBV18 and TRBJ2-3; 7 bases agree with TRBD1. The germline V gene encodes CDR1 KGHSH and CDR2 LQKENI. V shed 3 bases and J 0 bases; nucleotides not matched to a gene: 9. CDR3 size: 17 residues. The CDR3: CASSPTTGATSTDTQYF. The DNA for the CDR3 is TGTGCCAGCTCACCGACTACAGGGGCCACTAGCACAGATACGCAGTATTTT.

This clone was recorded only once. J is TRBJ2-5 and V is TRBV18, with 7 bases fitting TRBD1. CDR1 KGHSH and CDR2 LQKENI come from the germline V gene. CDR3 size: 16 residues. Trimming cost V 4 bases and J 2 bases; bases outside gene matches: 10. CDR3 DNA sequence: TGTGCCAGCTCACAATCAAACCCGGGACAGCAAGAGACCCAGTACTTC. Encoded protein: CASSQSNPGQQETQYF.

The chain joins TRBV18 to TRBJ2-7, with 7 bases identical to TRBD1. Germline V gene lookup returns CDR1 KGHSH and CDR2 LQKENI. The CDR3 runs to 12 residues. Unmatched junction bases numbered 1, after V lost 3 bases and J lost 5 bases. The CDR3 region has the DNA TGTGCCAGCTCACCTACAGGGGACGAGCAGTACTTC. Its protein product is CASSPTGDEQYF.

V usage is TRBV11-2 and J usage is TRBJ2-7, with 11 bases aligning to TRBD2. Germline V CDR1 and CDR2: SGHAT, FQNNGV. With 7 bases clipped from V and 4 bases from J, the junction kept 6 bases outside the gene matches. The CDR3 has 14 amino acids. CDR3 in DNA: TGTGCCAGCACACCGGGACTAGCGGTTTACGAGCAGTACTTC. As protein: CASTPGLAVYEQYF.

V and J are TRBV4-3 and TRBJ2-6, with D tentatively TRBD2 (5 bases). This CDR3 is 16 amino acids long. Trimming removed 6 bases from V and 1 base from J, with 13 bases in between. CDR1 LGHNA and CDR2 YSLEER come from the germline V gene. The CDR3 protein is CASSRDIVSGANVLTF. The DNA for the CDR3 is TGCGCCAGCAGTCGGGATATCGTATCTGGGGCCAACGTCCTGACTTTC.

This sequence joins TRBV18 and TRBJ1-1; unclear D gene. The germline gives CDR1 KGHSH, CDR2 LQKENI. V dropped 3 bases and J dropped 2 bases, with 10 bases sitting between them. The CDR3 extends over 14 amino acids. The CDR3 loop is CASSPDERNTEAFF. In DNA, the CDR3 is TGTGCCAGCTCACCGGACGAACGAAACACTGAAGCTTTCTTT.

The J gene is TRBJ1-4, the V gene TRBV7-8; D is unresolved. The CDR3 covers 14 residues. V was pared by 1 base and J by 4 bases, with 7 bases between. The germline V gene encodes CDR1 SGHVS and CDR2 FQNEAQ. In DNA, the CDR3 is TGTGCCAGCAGCTTAGGGGTTAATAATGAAAAACTGTTTTTT. Its translation is CASSLGVNNEKLFF. The full variable domain, with the rest looked up from reference TRBV7-8 and TRBJ1-4, is GAGVSQSPRYKVAKRGQDVALRCDPISGHVSLFWYQQALGQGPEFLTYFQNEAQLDKSGLPSDRFFAERPEGSVSTLKIQRTQQEDSAVYLCASSLGVNNEKLFFGSGTQLSVL.

This clone was recorded once. The junction departs from the called germline gene at one end, perhaps through a read error. The chain joins TRBV27 to TRBJ1-3, with D possibly matching TRBD1 (5 bases). Looked up from germline, CDR1 is MNHEY and CDR2 is SMNVEV (reference sequence). The CDR3 extends over 13 amino acids. As DNA, the CDR3 is TGTGCCAGTCGGGACGGAGCTGGGAACACCATATATTTT. It yields the protein CASRDGAGNTIYF.

This clone was picked up one time. The chain couples TRBV5-4 to TRBJ2-7; D possibly corresponds to TRBD1 (6 bases). This CDR3 is built from 13 residues. The V gene's germline CDR1 is SGHNT and CDR2 YYREEE (reference sequence). V shed 3 bases and J shed 5 bases, with 12 bases lying between them. CDR3 residues: CASSSLTGHEQYF. CDR3 nucleotides: TGTGCCAGCAGCTCATTGACAGGCCACGAGCAGTACTTC.

The chain recombines TRBV2 with TRBJ2-4; tentatively, D is TRBD1 (6 bases). From germline, CDR1 is SNHLY and CDR2 FYNNEI. CDR3 size: 14 residues. The V gene lost 5 bases and the J gene lost 0 bases, with 8 bases spanning the gap. CDR3 protein: CASSQGLAKNIQYF. The CDR3 DNA reads as TGTGCCAGCAGTCAGGGGCTAGCCAAAAACATTCAGTACTTC.

The chain has TRBV13 and TRBJ2-1, with 8 nucleotides matching TRBD1. The V segment lost 4 bases and the J segment 7 bases; nucleotides outside the gene matches: 9. Germline V CDR1 and CDR2: PRHDT, FYEKMQ (reference sequence). This CDR3 spans 15 amino acids. The CDR3 here is CASSSRTGIENEQFF. As DNA, the CDR3 is TGTGCCAGCAGCTCTCGGACAGGGATCGAGAATGAGCAGTTCTTC.

The rearrangement links TRBV18 to TRBJ1-5, with 7 bases that match TRBD1. The J segment lost 7 bases and the V segment lost 3 bases, leaving 3 bases of the junction unmatched. The CDR3 loop spans 13 amino acids. CDR1 and CDR2 from the germline V gene are KGHSH and LQKENI. The CDR3 DNA reads TGTGCCAGCTCACCGACAGGGCAGCAGCCCCAGCATTTT. Amino acid sequence: CASSPTGQQPQHF.

The chain uses TRBV9 and TRBJ1-4, with D unresolved. The V end was cut by 0 bases, the J end by 5 bases, with 11 bases between. From germline, CDR1 is SGDLS and CDR2 YYNGEE. The length of the CDR3 is 15 residues. The CDR3 DNA reads TGTGCCAGCAGCGTAGCCCCGGGCAGCAATGAAAAACTGTTTTTT. Its protein product is CASSVAPGSNEKLFF.

This clone was observed once. The chain couples TRBV11-2 to TRBJ2-1; D is undetermined. The germline V and J ends were trimmed by 4 bases and 0 bases, with 4 bases remaining between them. Germline CDR1 SGHAT, CDR2 FQNNGV. The CDR3 is made up of 13 amino acids. The CDR3 nucleotides are TGTGCCAGCAGCTCCAGCTCCTACAATGAGCAGTTCTTC. Protein product: CASSSSSYNEQFF.